The 8 T cell receptor beta chains below all came from one sample that was sequenced in a study of OX40 agonist ivuxolimab in advanced cancers. Library construction relied on the immunoSEQ multiplex PCR assay. The source is immuneACCESS, and TCRdb retained only in-frame sequences with V and J called. Part of the clones is not carried over; for the studies checked, unresolved V genes explain less than half of this, and the remainder is unexplained. Within this sample are tens of thousands of clones, with approximately 91% of them counted one time only. The top ten constitute 3.5% to 5% of the sample. Sequencing used CD4+ or CD8+ T cells sorted from blood, obtained in a trial of the OX40 agonist ivuxolimab. These receptor sequences come from an adult with an advanced solid tumor such as melanoma, head and neck, liver or kidney cancer.

The rearrangement joins TRBV20-1 to TRBJ2-1; D gene unclear. The CDR3 sequence is 10 residues long. V lost 2 bases and J 7 bases, leaving 3 bases between the germline ends. The germline gives CDR1 DFQATT, CDR2 SNEGSKA (reference sequence). The CDR3: CSARPNEQFF. In DNA form, the CDR3 reads TGCAGTGCTAGACCGAATGAGCAGTTCTTC.

V gene TRBV4-1 combines with J gene TRBJ2-1, with D unclear. CDR1 is MGHRA, CDR2 YSYEKL, per germline. V dropped 1 base and J dropped 11 bases, with 12 bases sitting between them. This CDR3 region has 13 residues. The CDR3 bases are TGCGCCAGCAGCCAAGTTTCGGACGTGCAGCAGTTCTTC. It is translated as CASSQVSDVQQFF.

The gene calls are TRBV21-1 and TRBJ1-5; no check of the table's D call, TRBD1, against the DNA was made. TRBV21-1 is shown as a pseudogene. CDR3 size: 21 residues. The CDR3 reads CASSEWLPGQGKGASNQPQHF. In DNA form, the CDR3 reads TGTGCCAGCAGCGAATGGTTACCGGGACAGGGGAAAGGGGCTAGCAATCAGCCCCAGCATTTT.

The chain employs TRBV7-8 and TRBJ2-7; TRBD2 is a possible D gene (7 bases). The CDR3 length is 13 residues. The V end was cut by 11 bases, the J end by 4 bases, with 18 bases between. Per the germline V gene, CDR1 is SGHVS and CDR2 is FQNEAQ. The CDR3 sequence: CAPRGGSIYEQYF. The DNA of the CDR3 is TGTGCCCCTAGGGGGGGTTCTATTTACGAGCAGTACTTC.

The chain couples TRBV11-1 to TRBJ2-1; TRBD2 matches at 7 bases. Germline CDR1 is SGHAT and CDR2 is FQDESV (reference sequence). The V segment lost 1 base and the J segment 3 bases; nucleotides outside the gene matches: 6. The CDR3 runs to 16 residues. The chain's CDR3 is CASSLESGIYYNEQFF. DNA for the CDR3: TGTGCCAGCAGCTTAGAAAGCGGGATATACTACAATGAGCAGTTCTTC.

This clone was seen a few times. This sequence joins TRBV14 and TRBJ1-3; perhaps TRBD1 as D (5 bases). The CDR3 is made up of 14 amino acids. V gave up 5 bases and J gave up 6 bases, with 14 bases separating them. Per the germline V gene, CDR1 is SGHDN and CDR2 is FVKESK. The CDR3 loop reads CASSYRGGSNTIYF. The CDR3 DNA sequence: TGTGCCAGCAGCTATCGCGGGGGATCAAACACCATATATTTT.

This chain uses TRBV5-1 with TRBJ1-1, with D possibly being TRBD1 (6 bases). Germline V gene sequence: CDR1 SGHRS, CDR2 YFSETQ. This CDR3 comprises 15 residues. Trimming removed 4 bases at V and 0 bases at J, with 13 bases between. The CDR3 nucleotides read TGCGCCAGCAGCGAGGACAGACAAATGAACACTGAAGCTTTCTTT. Protein: CASSEDRQMNTEAFF.

This CDR3 reads CASSFMSTDTQYF. CDR3 DNA: TGTGCCAGCAGCTTTATGTCCACAGATACGCAGTATTTT. V usage is TRBV5-4 and J usage is TRBJ2-3; D gene unclear. The CDR3 is 13 residues long. Germline values: CDR1 SGHNT, CDR2 YYREEE (reference sequence). Trimming shortened V by 2 bases and J by 2 bases, and 6 bases separated the two germline ends.